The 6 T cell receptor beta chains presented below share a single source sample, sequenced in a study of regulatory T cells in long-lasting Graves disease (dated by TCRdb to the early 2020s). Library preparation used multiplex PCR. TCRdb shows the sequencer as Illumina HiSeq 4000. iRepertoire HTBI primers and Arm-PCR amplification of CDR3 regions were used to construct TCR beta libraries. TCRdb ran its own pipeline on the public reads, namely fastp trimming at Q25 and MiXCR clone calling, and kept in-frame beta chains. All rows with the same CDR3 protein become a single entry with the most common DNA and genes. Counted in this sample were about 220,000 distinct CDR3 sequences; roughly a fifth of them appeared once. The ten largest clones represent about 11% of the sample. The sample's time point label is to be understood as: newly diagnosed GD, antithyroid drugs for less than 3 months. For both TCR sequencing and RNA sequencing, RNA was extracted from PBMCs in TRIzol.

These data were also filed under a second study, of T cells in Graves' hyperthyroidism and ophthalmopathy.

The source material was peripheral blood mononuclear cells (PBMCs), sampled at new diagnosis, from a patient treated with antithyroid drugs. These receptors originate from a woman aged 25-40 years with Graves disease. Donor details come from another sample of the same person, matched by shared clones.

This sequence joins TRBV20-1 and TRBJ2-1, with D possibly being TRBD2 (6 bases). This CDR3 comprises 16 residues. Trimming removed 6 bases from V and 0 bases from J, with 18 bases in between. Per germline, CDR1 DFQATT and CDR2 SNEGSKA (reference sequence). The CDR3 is CSAHGPSVSSYNEQFF. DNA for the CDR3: TGCAGTGCCCATGGCCCTAGCGTGAGCTCCTACAATGAGCAGTTCTTC.

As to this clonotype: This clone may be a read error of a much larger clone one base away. CDR3 loop: CASSVEVNTEAFF. The CDR3 DNA follows: TGTGCCAGCAGCGTAGAGGTGAACACTGAAGCTTTCTTT. V is TRBV9 and J is TRBJ1-1; D is undetermined. This CDR3 contains 13 residues. Trimming cost V 0 bases and J 0 bases, with 3 bases left between them. The germline V gene encodes CDR1 SGDLS and CDR2 YYNGEE.

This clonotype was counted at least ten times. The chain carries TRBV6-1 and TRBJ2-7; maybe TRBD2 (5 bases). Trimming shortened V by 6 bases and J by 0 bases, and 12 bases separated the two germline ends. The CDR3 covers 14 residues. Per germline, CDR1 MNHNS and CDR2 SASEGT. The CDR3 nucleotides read TGTGCCAGCAGCCCGAGGGAGACCTCCTACGAGCAGTACTTC. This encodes CASSPRETSYEQYF.

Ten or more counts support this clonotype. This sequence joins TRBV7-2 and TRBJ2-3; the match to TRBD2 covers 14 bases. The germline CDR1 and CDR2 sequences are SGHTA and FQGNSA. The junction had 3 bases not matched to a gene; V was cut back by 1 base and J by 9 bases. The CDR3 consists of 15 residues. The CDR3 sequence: CASSLEGLAGVTQYF. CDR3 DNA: TGTGCCAGCAGCTTAGAGGGACTAGCGGGAGTCACGCAGTATTTT.

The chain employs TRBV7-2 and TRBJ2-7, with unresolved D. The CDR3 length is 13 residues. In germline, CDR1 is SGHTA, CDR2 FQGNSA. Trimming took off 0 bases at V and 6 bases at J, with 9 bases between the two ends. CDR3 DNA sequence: TGTGCCAGCAGCTTAGCTGTGGTCTCCGAGCAGTACTTC. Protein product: CASSLAVVSEQYF.

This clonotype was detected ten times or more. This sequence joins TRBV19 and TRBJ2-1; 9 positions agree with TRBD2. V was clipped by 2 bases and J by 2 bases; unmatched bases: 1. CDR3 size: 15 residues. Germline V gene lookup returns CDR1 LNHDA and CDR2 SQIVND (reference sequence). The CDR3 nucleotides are TGTGCCAGTAGTATACTAGCGGGGACCTACAATGAGCAGTTCTTC. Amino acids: CASSILAGTYNEQFF.